A single sample is the source of the 3 T cell receptor beta chains below, sequenced in a study of technical replicates of blood from a few donors. TCRdb's copy holds only in-frame clones and misses some; the assay was immunoSEQ multiplex PCR. In the table there are about 13,000 clones, 65% to 90% of which are singletons. The sample consisted of PBMCs. The receptors originated from a human donor in good health.

The V call is TRBV11-2, the J call TRBJ1-3; D is uncertain. The CDR3 is made up of 18 amino acids. Trimming took 1 base from V and 0 from J, leaving 16 bases between them. Germline V CDR1 and CDR2: SGHAT, FQNNGV. The DNA for the CDR3 is TGTGCCAGCAGCTTAGTCTTTGACACCCGAAGCTCTGGAAACACCATATATTTT. Protein sequence: CASSLVFDTRSSGNTIYF.

The CDR3 loop is CASSLSSGYGYTF. The CDR3 DNA reads TGTGCCAGCAGTTTGTCGTCGGGCTATGGCTACACCTTC. The rearrangement uses TRBV28 and TRBJ1-2; D call uncertain. The V gene's germline CDR1 is MDHEN and CDR2 SYDVKM. V was trimmed by 3 bases and J by 4 bases, leaving 9 bases between them. The CDR3 is 13 amino acids.

This clone was counted between two and nine times. The chain is built from TRBV11-2 and TRBJ1-5, with D unclear. V was shortened by 7 bases and J by 6 bases, with 16 bases between the two germline ends. Germline CDR1 reads SGHAT; CDR2 reads FQNNGV. This CDR3 spans 14 amino acids. The CDR3 spells CASTVGERTQPQHF. In DNA form, the CDR3 reads TGTGCCAGCACCGTCGGGGAGCGGACTCAGCCCCAGCATTTT.